Listed below are T cell receptor beta chains from one sample, sequenced in a study of cytomegalovirus exposure and HLA in healthy donors. The protocol was immunoSEQ multiplex PCR, while the TCRdb copy is restricted to in-frame clones and leaves out a portion. The sample has 200,000 or so clones, under 90% seen once. The sample was PBMCs. Every receptor here comes from a boy aged 2-15 years in good health and CMV-seronegative. CDR3s include the opening cysteine and the closing phenylalanine or tryptophan. D genes are given only for firm matches. Clone size is shown for a subset of rows, as once, few, many or a class of expanded clone.

>.|TRBV6-1|17|.|TRBJ1-2
TGTGCCAGCAGTGAATCTAGGCGGGCAGTACTACCCTATGGCTACACCTTC
CASSESRRAVLPYGYTF
>.|TRBV2|14|.|TRBJ2-5
TGTGCCAGCAGTGAGGTGCTAGTAGGTGGGACCCAGTACTTC
CASSEVLVGGTQYF
>TRBD2|TRBV27|17|.|TRBJ2-3
TGTGCCAGCAGTTTTGGTACTAGCGGGGGGGCCCCAGATACGCAGTATTTT
CASSFGTSGGAPDTQYF
>TRBD1|TRBV4-1|16|.|TRBJ1-5
TGCGCCAGCAGCCCGGGGACAGGGGGCCCCAATCAGCCCCAGCATTTT
CASSPGTGGPNQPQHF
>TRBD1|TRBV18|14|once|TRBJ1-2
TGTGCCAGCTCACCCTCCCAGGGGGGTGATGGCTACACCTTC
CASSPSQGGDGYTF
>TRBD2|TRBV5-4|17|.|TRBJ2-2
TGTGCCAGCAGCCCTGGGCTAGCGGGACAGAACACCGGGGAGCTGTTTTTT
CASSPGLAGQNTGELFF
>TRBD1|TRBV2|12|.|TRBJ1-4
TGTGCCAGTCGGACAGGGGACGAAAAACTGTTTTTT
CASRTGDEKLFF
>.|TRBV4-1|14|.|TRBJ1-2
TGCGCCAGCAGCCAACCCGGGACATCGCATGGCTACACCTTC
CASSQPGTSHGYTF
>TRBD1|TRBV4-2|13|.|TRBJ1-1
TGTGCCAGCAGGCGACAGGGCTTCAGTGAAGCTTTCTTT
CASRRQGFSEAFF
>.|TRBV2|13|.|TRBJ2-7
TGTGCCAGCATCAGCGGCCTCTCCTACGAGCAGTACTTC
CASISGLSYEQYF
>.|TRBV2|14|.|TRBJ1-5
TGTGCCAGTCGCTTACGGTCGCCTAATCAGCCCCAGCATTTT
CASRLRSPNQPQHF
>.|TRBV4-3|18|.|TRBJ2-2
TGCGCCAGCAGCCAAGATCCACACACCTCGTTTCCCACCGGGGAGCTGTTTTTT
CASSQDPHTSFPTGELFF
>.|TRBV19|13|once|TRBJ1-5
TGTGCCAGTAGTATAGACACACAACAGCCCCAGCATTTT
CASSIDTQQPQHF
>.|TRBV7-2|15|once|TRBJ1-2
TGTGCCAGCAGCTTTCGTACAGCGGGGGGCTATGGCTACACCTTC
CASSFRTAGGYGYTF